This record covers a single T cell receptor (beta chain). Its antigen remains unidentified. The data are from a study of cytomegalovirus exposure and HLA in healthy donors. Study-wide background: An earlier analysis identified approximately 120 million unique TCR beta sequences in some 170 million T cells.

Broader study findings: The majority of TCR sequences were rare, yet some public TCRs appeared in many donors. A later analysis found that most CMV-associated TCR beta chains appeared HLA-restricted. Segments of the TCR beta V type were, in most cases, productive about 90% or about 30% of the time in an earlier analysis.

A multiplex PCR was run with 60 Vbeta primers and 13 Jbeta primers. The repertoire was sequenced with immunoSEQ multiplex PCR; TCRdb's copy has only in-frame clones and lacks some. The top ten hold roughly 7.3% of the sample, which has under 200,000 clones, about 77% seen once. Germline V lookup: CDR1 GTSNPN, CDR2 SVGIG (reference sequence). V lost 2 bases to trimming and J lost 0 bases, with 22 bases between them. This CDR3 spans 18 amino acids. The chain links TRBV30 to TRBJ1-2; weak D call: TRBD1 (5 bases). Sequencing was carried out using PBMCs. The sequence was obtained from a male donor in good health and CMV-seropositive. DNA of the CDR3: TGTGCCTGGAGTAAGGGGAATCAGGCAGCCAGTTCTAACTATGGCTACACCTTC. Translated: CAWSKGNQAASSNYGYTF. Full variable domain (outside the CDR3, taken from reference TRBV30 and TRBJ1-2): SQTIHQWPATLVQPVGSPLSLECTVEGTSNPNLYWYRQAAGRGLQLLFYSVGIGQISSEVPQNLSASRPQDRQFILSSKKLLLSDSGFYLCAWSKGNQAASSNYGYTFGSGTRLTVV.